The T cell receptor (beta chain) described here comes from a study of cytomegalovirus exposure and HLA in healthy donors. Trimming at V came to 4 bases and at J to 4 bases, leaving 12 bases not matched to a gene. This CDR3 has 16 amino acids. Germline values: CDR1 SGDLS, CDR2 YYNGEE. The assay was immunoSEQ multiplex PCR, and TCRdb's table has in-frame clones only and misses some. The sample has 90,000 to 130,000 clones, nearly 97% seen once; the top ten hold under 0.75%. Notes on this clone: The antigen is undetermined.

General study results and limits: A classifier reportedly called cytomegalovirus status with high sensitivity and specificity.

Sequencing used PBMCs. The clonotype comes from a woman between 18 and 29 years old in good health and CMV-seronegative. V and J are TRBV9 and TRBJ2-5, with 8 bases matching TRBD2. This CDR3 is CASSPYGGAARETQYF. The CDR3 DNA follows: TGTGCCAGCAGCCCCTACGGGGGGGCCGCCAGAGAGACCCAGTACTTC.